This T cell receptor (beta chain) was recovered during a study of cytotoxic CD8 clonotypes in ibrutinib-treated CLL. Whole-study context: The subjects consisted of eleven to twelve relapsed/refractory and fewer than 16 treatment-naive individuals, with approximately 17 IGHV unmutated.

Around 2 micrograms of genomic DNA (from cryopreserved PBMCs) were used for TCR beta libraries. V was pared by 3 bases and J by 7 bases, with 7 bases between. Germline CDR1 and CDR2: PRHDT and FYEKMQ (reference sequence). The CDR3 contains 12 residues. Only in-frame clones appear in the TCRdb table, and some are missing; sequencing was by immunoSEQ multiplex PCR. The repertoire holds roughly 200,000 clones, more than 70% seen once, with approximately 10% in the top ten. This clone occurred many times. The antigen is not known. The same CDR3 also results from other DNA sequences found in this sample. Points from the study as a whole: At baseline, clonality was higher than in age-matched healthy donors and correlated with CD8+ counts. Treatment saw public clonotypes, which were uncommon, either contract or stay stable.

Here the sequenced sample was PBMCs, taken after 12 months of ibrutinib treatment. The receptor was isolated from a human donor with chronic lymphocytic leukemia. J is TRBJ2-1 and V is TRBV13; weak D call: TRBD2 (6 bases). CDR3 sequence (DNA): TGTGCCAGCAGCTTGGGGGGTAATGAGCAGTTCTTC. Translating it yields CASSLGGNEQFF.